The 20 T cell receptor beta chains listed next were all sequenced from one sample in a study of T cells in Graves' hyperthyroidism and ophthalmopathy. Authors of the study amplified TCR beta CDR3 regions from RNA transcripts. First-round RT-PCR targeting the TCR CDR3 was performed with the HTBI primer set. One entry per CDR3 protein results from TCRdb running MiXCR on the multiplex PCR reads. The sample yields 500,000 or so distinct CDR3 sequences, under 20% seen once. The material sequenced was blood. The receptors stem from a young woman with Graves' ophthalmopathy.

This clonotype was detected many times. This rearrangement joins TRBV28 to TRBJ2-7, with D perhaps matching TRBD1 (6 bases). V lost 3 bases and J 5 bases, leaving 14 bases between the germline ends. Germline lookup yields CDR1 MDHEN and CDR2 SYDVKM. The CDR3 is 14 residues long. Here the CDR3 DNA reads TGTGCCAGCAGTTTTCTACAGGGCGGGCACGAGCAGTACTTC. Its protein is CASSFLQGGHEQYF.

This clonotype has at least ten counts. The chain employs TRBV11-2 and TRBJ2-2; the D gene is possibly TRBD2 (6 bases). The CDR3 extends over 16 amino acids. The ends were cut back, 3 bases at V and 1 base at J, with 12 bases in the middle. Looked up from germline, CDR1 is SGHAT and CDR2 is FQNNGV. The CDR3 coding sequence is TGTGCCAGCAGCTTCGCGGGACGGTTGAACACCGGGGAGCTGTTTTTT. It encodes CASSFAGRLNTGELFF.

This clonotype was recorded many times. The DNA of the CDR3 is TGTGCCAGCAGTTCTAGAGTGTCTCTGTTCTCTGGGGCCAACGTCCTGACTTTC. Protein product: CASSSRVSLFSGANVLTF. This chain uses TRBV2 with TRBJ2-6; D is unclear. The germline V and J ends were trimmed by 5 bases and 0 bases, with 17 bases remaining between them. Germline lookup yields CDR1 SNHLY and CDR2 FYNNEI. The length of the CDR3 is 18 residues.

This clonotype was seen ten or more times. The chain joins TRBV27 to TRBJ1-6, with a tentative D call TRBD1 (6 bases). V was shortened by 5 bases and J by 11 bases, with 25 bases between the two germline ends. This CDR3 is 17 amino acids long. Germline V gene data show CDR1 as MNHEY and CDR2 as SMNVEV (reference sequence). CDR3 sequence (DNA): TGTGCCAGCAGTCCGCTACAGGGTGCAGCCCGGGCGGCACCCCTCCACTTT. Its protein is CASSPLQGAARAAPLHF.

This clonotype was recorded a few times. The gene calls are TRBV9 and TRBJ1-5, with 8 bases identical to TRBD1. V shed 2 bases, J shed 2 bases, and the junction held 6 bases outside the gene matches. The CDR3 spans 16 residues. CDR1 SGDLS and CDR2 YYNGEE come from the germline V gene. CDR3 loop: CASSVTGDFGNQPQHF. CDR3 in DNA: TGTGCCAGCAGCGTGACAGGGGATTTCGGCAATCAGCCCCAGCATTTT.

At least ten counts were recorded for this clonotype. The CDR3: CASSLAPPGNTEAFF. CDR3 nucleotide sequence: TGTGCCAGCAGTTTAGCTCCCCCGGGGAACACTGAAGCTTTCTTT. The chain employs TRBV28 and TRBJ1-1; D is unresolved. There are 15 residues in the CDR3. With 2 bases removed from V and 1 base from J, the gap between germline ends came to 11 bases. The germline CDR1 and CDR2 sequences are MDHEN and SYDVKM.

Of note for this clonotype: This may be a read error, as it is one base from a much larger clone. V gene TRBV15 combines with J gene TRBJ1-5; D gene unclear. CDR1 and CDR2 from the germline V gene are LNHNV and YYDKDF (reference sequence). The length of the CDR3 is 13 residues. CDR3 nucleotides: TGTTCCACCAGCAGACATAGCAATCAGCCCCAGCATTTT. This translates into CSTSRHSNQPQHF.

This clonotype occurred a few times. The chain uses TRBV6-1 and TRBJ2-7; TRBD1 matches 7 bases. The germline CDR1 and CDR2 sequences are MNHNS and SASEGT. CDR3 length: 16 amino acids. Trimming removed 2 bases from V and 0 bases from J; junction bases left unmatched: 7. The CDR3: CASSERRGLHSYEQYF. The CDR3 region has the DNA TGTGCCAGCAGTGAACGCAGGGGGTTGCACTCCTACGAGCAGTACTTC.

There are a few counts of this clonotype. V and J are TRBV19 and TRBJ2-2, with D possibly matching TRBD1 (6 bases). CDR1 and CDR2 from the germline V gene are LNHDA and SQIVND (reference sequence). V lost 5 bases and J lost 3, with 13 bases in between. This CDR3 comprises 15 residues. This CDR3 reads CASSEGERDTGELFF. The CDR3 coding sequence is TGTGCCAGTAGTGAGGGGGAGCGCGACACCGGGGAGCTGTTTTTT.

This clonotype has just a few counts. J is TRBJ2-3 and V is TRBV27, with TRBD1 as a possible D gene (5 bases). The V gene's germline CDR1 is MNHEY and CDR2 SMNVEV (reference sequence). Trimming removed 2 bases at V and 3 bases at J, with 15 bases between. The CDR3 runs 16 residues. The chain's CDR3 is CASSLNPVGDTDTQYF. The CDR3 DNA sequence: TGTGCCAGCAGTTTAAACCCCGTAGGGGATACAGATACGCAGTATTTT.

This clonotype showed up many times. The gene calls are TRBV7-6 and TRBJ2-5; TRBD1 matches at 10 bases. Trimming at V came to 4 bases and at J to 1 base, leaving 9 bases not matched to a gene. The CDR3 totals 17 residues. CDR1 is SGHVS and CDR2 is FNYEAQ in the germline V gene. The DNA for the CDR3 is TGTGCCAGCAGCTCTGGCGTGGGACAGGGGCTCCAAGAGACCCAGTACTTC. As protein: CASSSGVGQGLQETQYF.

This clonotype was recorded at least ten times. The chain uses TRBV7-3 and TRBJ2-3; maybe TRBD2 (5 bases). Germline-derived CDR1 and CDR2 are SGHTA and FQGTGA. Trimming stripped 5 bases from V and 3 bases from J, with 12 bases between. CDR3 size: 14 residues. CDR3 nucleotide sequence: TGTGCCAGCAGCCTGCTGGGGAGAACAGATACGCAGTATTTT. Translating gives CASSLLGRTDTQYF.

The CDR3 here is CATGRWETQYF. Written as DNA, the CDR3 is TGTGCCACCGGGAGGTGGGAGACCCAGTACTTC. The chain has TRBV7-8 and TRBJ2-5; 7 bases are shared with TRBD2. This CDR3 is 11 amino acids long. The junction had 4 bases not matched to a gene; V was cut back by 10 bases and J by 5 bases. Per the germline V gene, CDR1 is SGHVS and CDR2 is FQNEAQ.

The V gene is TRBV7-2, the J gene TRBJ2-2, with D perhaps matching TRBD2 (5 bases). Trimming removed 3 bases at V and 1 base at J, with 12 bases between. The CDR3 is 16 residues long. Looked up from germline, CDR1 is SGHTA and CDR2 is FQGNSA. The chain's CDR3 is CASSLGSSRNTGELFF. Here the CDR3 DNA reads TGTGCCAGCAGCTTGGGTTCTAGCAGGAACACCGGGGAGCTGTTTTTT.

This clonotype was observed many times. The rearrangement links TRBV13 to TRBJ2-1; D perhaps matches TRBD2 (6 bases). V lost 5 bases to trimming and J lost 4 bases, with 21 bases between them. From germline, CDR1 is PRHDT and CDR2 FYEKMQ (reference sequence). This CDR3 is built from 17 residues. The DNA for the CDR3 is TGTGCCAGCAGCCCTGAACTAGGAGGGCCGACATACAATGAGCAGTTCTTC. Encoded protein: CASSPELGGPTYNEQFF.

This clonotype was recorded at least ten times. This rearrangement joins TRBV30 to TRBJ1-4; unclear D gene. There are 13 residues in the CDR3. Trimming stripped 3 bases from V and 4 bases from J, with 9 bases between. The V gene's germline CDR1 is GTSNPN and CDR2 SVGIG (reference sequence). The CDR3, as DNA: TGTGCCTGGAGCAAGGATTATAATGAAAAACTGTTTTTT. This encodes CAWSKDYNEKLFF.

Ten or more counts support this clonotype. The genes are TRBV20-1 and TRBJ2-5; 13 bases map to TRBD2. V lost 3 bases and J lost 5; bases outside the gene matches: 3. The germline V gene has CDR1 DFQATT and CDR2 SNEGSKA (reference sequence). CDR3 size: 14 residues. The CDR3 bases are TGCAGTGCTAGGACTAGCGGGAGGATGGAGACCCAGTACTTC. Residues: CSARTSGRMETQYF.

This clonotype was seen ten or more times. V gene TRBV30 combines with J gene TRBJ2-3; D perhaps matches TRBD2 (6 bases). The length of the CDR3 is 14 residues. V gave up 5 bases and J gave up 5 bases, with 17 bases separating them. CDR1 is GTSNPN, CDR2 SVGIG, per germline (reference sequence). CDR3 sequence: CAWDSWGEEDTQYF. In DNA form, the CDR3 reads TGTGCCTGGGACTCGTGGGGGGAAGAAGATACGCAGTATTTT.

Worth noting for this clonotype: This sequence may be a read error, since a much larger clone differs from it by one base. The gene calls are TRBV7-2 and TRBJ2-3; D may match TRBD1 or TRBD2 (5 bases each). Germline assignment: CDR1 SGHTA and CDR2 FQGNSA. The CDR3 extends over 18 amino acids. CDR3 nucleotide sequence: TGTGCCAACAGCTTAGTAGTGAGGGTAGGGACCTCCACAGATACGCAGTATTTT. Translating gives CANSLVVRVGTSTDTQYF.

This clonotype occurred a few times. The chain recombines TRBV28 with TRBJ1-1, with 7 bases fitting TRBD1. V was clipped by 7 bases and J by 7 bases; unmatched bases: 9. The germline CDR1 and CDR2 sequences are MDHEN and SYDVKM. The CDR3 spans 13 residues. CDR3 sequence reads: CASIGTAISEAFF. The CDR3 DNA is TGTGCCAGCATAGGGACAGCCATCAGTGAAGCTTTCTTT.